This TCR beta chain was sequenced during a study of lymphopenia after photon versus proton radiotherapy. Sequencing was performed with immunoSEQ multiplex PCR; in TCRdb, only in-frame clones are kept and a portion is missing. The sample shows fewer than 9,000 clones, about 90% of them seen only once. The CDR3 spans 17 residues. Germline CDR1 reads MGHDK; CDR2 reads SYGVNS. Trimming cost V 2 bases and J 8 bases, with 24 bases left between them. The source was peripheral blood, collected from a patient treated with photon-based radiotherapy. The chain links TRBV25-1 to TRBJ1-2, with unresolved D. This clonotype was obtained from a man in his 60s with cholangiocarcinoma. CDR3 nucleotide sequence: TGTGCCAGCAGTGAACAATGGGCCCCAGGCTTCCGGGGAGGCTACACCTTC. The encoded protein is CASSEQWAPGFRGGYTF.